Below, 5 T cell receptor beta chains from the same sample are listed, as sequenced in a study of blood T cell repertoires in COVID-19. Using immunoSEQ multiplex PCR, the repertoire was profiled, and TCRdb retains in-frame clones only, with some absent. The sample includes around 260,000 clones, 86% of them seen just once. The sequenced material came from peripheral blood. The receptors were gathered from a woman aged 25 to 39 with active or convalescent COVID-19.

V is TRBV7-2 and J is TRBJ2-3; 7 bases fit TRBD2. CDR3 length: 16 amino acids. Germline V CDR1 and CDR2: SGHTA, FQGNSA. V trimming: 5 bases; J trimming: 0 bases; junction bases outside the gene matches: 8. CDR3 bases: TGTGCCAGCAGCCCTCGGACTAGTTCTAGCACAGATACGCAGTATTTT. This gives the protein CASSPRTSSSTDTQYF.

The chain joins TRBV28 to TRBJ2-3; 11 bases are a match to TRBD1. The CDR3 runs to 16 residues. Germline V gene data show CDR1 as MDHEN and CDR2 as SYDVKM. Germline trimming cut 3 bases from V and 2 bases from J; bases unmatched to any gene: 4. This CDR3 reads CASSLEGQGVTDTQYF. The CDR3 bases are TGTGCCAGCAGTTTGGAGGGACAGGGGGTCACAGATACGCAGTATTTT.

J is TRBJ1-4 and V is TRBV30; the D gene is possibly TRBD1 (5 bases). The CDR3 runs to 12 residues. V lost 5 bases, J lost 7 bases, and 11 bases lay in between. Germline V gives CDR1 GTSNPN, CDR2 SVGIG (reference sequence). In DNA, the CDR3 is TGTGCCTGGGGAGCAGGGCCTGAAAAACTGTTTTTT. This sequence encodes CAWGAGPEKLFF.

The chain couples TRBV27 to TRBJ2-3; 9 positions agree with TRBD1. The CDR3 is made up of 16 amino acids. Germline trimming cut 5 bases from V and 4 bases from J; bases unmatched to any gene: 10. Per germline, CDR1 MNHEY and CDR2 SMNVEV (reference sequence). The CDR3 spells CASSPGTGSAADTQYF. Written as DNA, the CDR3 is TGTGCCAGCAGTCCCGGGACAGGGAGTGCAGCAGATACGCAGTATTTT.

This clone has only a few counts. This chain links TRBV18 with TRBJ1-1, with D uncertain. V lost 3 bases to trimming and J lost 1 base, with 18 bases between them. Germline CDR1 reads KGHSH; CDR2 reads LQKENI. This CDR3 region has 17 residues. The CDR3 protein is CASSPNHFRVGNTEAFF. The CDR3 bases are TGTGCCAGCTCACCGAATCACTTCCGGGTGGGGAACACTGAAGCTTTCTTT.